This T cell receptor (beta chain) was recovered during a study of T cells in Graves' hyperthyroidism and ophthalmopathy. Diagnostic assessment was based on clinical symptoms, serum thyroxine and TRAb, thyroid ultrasound and orbital computed tomography. The sample holds many counts of this clonotype. Its antigen is as yet unknown. The study, taken as a whole, reports: Blood samples included most of the expanded thyroid clonotypes exceeding 0.001.

Authors of the study amplified TCR beta CDR3 regions from RNA transcripts. First-round RT-PCR targeting the TCR CDR3 was performed with the HTBI primer set. TCRdb reprocessed the multiplex PCR reads via MiXCR and lists one record per CDR3 protein. This sample has under 250,000 distinct CDR3 sequences, with approximately 24% found just once. The germline gives CDR1 MDHEN, CDR2 SYDVKM. Trimming pared 6 bases from V and 4 bases from J, leaving 13 bases between. The CDR3 runs to 14 residues. The sample was blood. The V gene is TRBV28, the J gene TRBJ1-3, with D hard to call. This receptor was identified in a middle-aged woman with Graves' ophthalmopathy. The CDR3 loop is CASRSPGEGNTIYF. The CDR3 coding sequence is TGTGCCAGCAGATCCCCCGGGGAAGGAAACACCATATATTTT.